This T cell receptor beta chain was captured by sequencing in a study of T cells in Graves' hyperthyroidism and ophthalmopathy (dated by TCRdb to between 2018 and 2021). As for the study more broadly: Peripheral blood was sampled at the time of initial diagnosis, prior to any treatment. To identify TCR V-J signatures that set the groups apart, the researchers used a discovery cohort of roughly 100 patients, made up of roughly 40 with Graves' ophthalmopathy and some 55 with stable Graves' hyperthyroidism. Prospective prediction of ophthalmopathy was tested in an independent validation cohort of fewer than 20 hyperthyroidism patients and around 16 patients who later progressed to ophthalmopathy. The approximately 90 discovery patients were randomly split 7:3 into training and test sets. Thyroid tissue and blood T-cell repertoires from six or seven Graves' hyperthyroidism patients were also compared in the study. After blood sampling, hyperthyroidism patients were treated with methimazole at a starting dose of 30 mg daily, and ophthalmopathy patients were treated with high-dose intravenous methylprednisolone. TCR Vbeta CDR3 sequencing of approximately 140 peripheral blood samples (around 45 ophthalmopathy, 70 to 85 hyperthyroidism and some 17 progressor patients) is reported in the paper. Study-wide conclusions, independent of this receptor: In validation, progression to ophthalmopathy was predicted by the model with nearly 71% sensitivity and roughly 76% specificity, a median of about 6.4 months before onset. Sample size was not statistically predetermined, and investigators were not blinded to group allocation. A model built on a 13 V-J signature distinguished ophthalmopathy from stable hyperthyroidism, reaching about 88% sensitivity and under 84% specificity in cross-validation and 80%/75% in testing. Blood samples also contained most of the expanded thyroid clonotypes (frequency above 0.001), which suggests that blood repertoires may reflect thyroid immune responses.

From cysteine to phenylalanine, the CDR3 is 15 amino acids long. The read is trimmed to its CDR3 DNA, 45 bases read in frame from base 1. V sheds 6 bases and J sheds 4 bases, leaving 15 bases between their ends. Sequences MDHEN (CDR1) and SYDVKM (CDR2) are obtained from the germline V gene. Graves' hyperthyroidism was defined as stable when no progression to ophthalmopathy occurred over 18 months of follow-up. The hyperthyroidism patients were between 18 and 65 years old and newly diagnosed, with a disease duration of less than 2 months. The study excluded patients with uncontrolled infections, other autoimmune diseases, pregnancy or lactation. Diagnoses were established on the basis of clinical symptoms, serum thyroxine and TRAb, thyroid ultrasound, and orbital computed tomography. PBMCs were isolated from more than 8 ml of fresh peripheral blood by Ficoll-Paque density gradient centrifugation. Total RNA was extracted using Trizol reagent, and RNA quality was assessed on an Agilent 2100 Bioanalyzer.

This clonotype was found many times. Its antigen remains undetermined. There are no base qualities to consult, and no much larger clone falls within one base. TCR beta CDR3 regions were amplified from RNA transcripts. The TCR CDR3 was subjected to a first round of RT-PCR using the HTBI primer set and the Qiagen OneStep RT-PCR kit. A second multiplex PCR round built the libraries, followed by size selection and purification. Libraries were sequenced paired-end with 100 bp reads on an Illumina HiSeq2000. On the study's bioinformatics: Raw data were processed with SOAPnuke, discarding reads with adapters, uncalled bases, mean Phred below 15, or no exact constant-primer or identifier match. COPE v1.2.5 was used to merge the high-quality paired reads, and each unique nucleotide sequence was defined as a clonotype. MiTCR v1.1 was used to align clonotypes to the IMGT TRBV, TRBD and TRBJ reference segments. Only V-J combinations with frequency above 0.0001, covering roughly 99% of repertoires, were analysed. A TCS score was defined as the ratio between F50 (clonal expansion) and ExV (chaos), using BLOSUM62-based TCRdist between CDR3 peptides within each V-J. Welch's t-statistics and random forest reduced roughly 540 V-J features to fewer than 15, which were used in a naive Bayes classifier (R e1071). TCRdb trimmed public reads at Q25 via fastp, called clones via MiXCR and kept in-frame beta chains. All rows with the same CDR3 protein become a single entry with the most common DNA and genes. The V and J calls follow TCRdb's processing rather than the paper's. In this sample the table shows hundreds of thousands of distinct CDR3 sequences, less than 15% of which occur a single time. The top ten hold about 9.4% of the sample.

Material for sequencing was blood. The chain joins TRBV28 to TRBJ2-2; the D gene is possibly TRBD2, with 5 bases matching. The sequence was obtained from a woman under 30 with Graves' hyperthyroidism. This receptor carries the CDR3 CASSPPRTFTGELFF. The nucleotides read TGTGCCAGCAGCCCCCCCCGGACTTTCACCGGGGAGCTGTTTTTT. Here the CDR3 is joined to the reference TRBV28 and TRBJ2-2 genes, and the full variable domain is: DVKVTQSSRYLVKRTGEKVFLECVQDMDHENMFWYRQDPGLGLRLIYFSYDVKMKEKGDIPEGYSVSREKKERFSLILESASTNQTSMYLCASSPPRTFTGELFFGEGSRLTVL.